The source of this T cell receptor beta chain is a study of shared clonotypes between healthy human individuals. Naive-designated CD8 cells lacked CD45RO, were positively enriched for CCR7, and omitted terminally differentiated effector memory CD45RA+ cells. Sequencing was performed with immunoSEQ multiplex PCR; in TCRdb, only in-frame clones are kept and a portion is missing. The sample has about 580,000 clones; nearly 98% are singletons. CDR1 and CDR2 (germline): SGHAT, FQNNGV. Trimming removed 8 bases from V and 7 bases from J, with 17 bases in between. The length of the CDR3 is 14 residues. The receptor's source is a man between 25 and 39 years old in good health. The chain carries TRBV11-2 and TRBJ1-4; no reliable D call. The specimen sequenced was naive CD8+ T cells sorted from blood. The CDR3 spells CASPRTAVGEKLFF. For the CDR3, the DNA is TGTGCCAGCCCGCGGACGGCAGTCGGTGAAAAACTGTTTTTT.